This T cell receptor (beta chain) is from a study of CD4 and CD8 cells across lung adenocarcinoma regions. Per germline, CDR1 SGHVS and CDR2 FQNEAQ. The CDR3 runs 17 residues. After removal of 1 base from V and 4 bases from J, the junction contained 11 bases not matched to a gene. From the PCR reads, TCRdb called clonotypes with MiXCR, one entry per CDR3 protein. The repertoire consists of 3,000 to 4,000 distinct CDR3 sequences, with roughly 69% occurring once and the leading ten covering more than 15%. Localized lung adenocarcinoma, a non-small cell lung cancer, affected the donors. This clonotype was sampled from a male donor with lung adenocarcinoma. The CD4 and CD8 labels of this study may be unreliable. Sequences were obtained from CD4+ T cells from the margin of a lung tumor. The genes are TRBV7-8 and TRBJ2-5; 8 bases fit TRBD2. The CDR3 loop reads CASSLGVTSGRGETQYF. CDR3 in DNA: TGTGCCAGCAGCTTAGGCGTAACCAGCGGGAGAGGAGAGACCCAGTACTTC.